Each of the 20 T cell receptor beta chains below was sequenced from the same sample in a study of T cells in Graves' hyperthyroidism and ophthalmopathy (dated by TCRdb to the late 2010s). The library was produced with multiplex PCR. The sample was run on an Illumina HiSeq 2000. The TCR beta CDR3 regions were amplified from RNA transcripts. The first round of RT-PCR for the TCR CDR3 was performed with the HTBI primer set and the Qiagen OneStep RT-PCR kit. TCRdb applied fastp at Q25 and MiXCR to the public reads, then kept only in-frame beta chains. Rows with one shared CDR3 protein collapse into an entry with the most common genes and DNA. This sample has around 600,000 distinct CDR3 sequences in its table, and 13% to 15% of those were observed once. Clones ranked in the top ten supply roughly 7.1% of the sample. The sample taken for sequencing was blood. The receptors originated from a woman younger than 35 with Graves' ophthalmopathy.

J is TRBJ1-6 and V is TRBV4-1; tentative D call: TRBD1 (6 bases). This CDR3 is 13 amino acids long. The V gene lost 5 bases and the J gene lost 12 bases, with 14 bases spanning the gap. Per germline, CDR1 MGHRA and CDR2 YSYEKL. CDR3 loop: CASSGTSDLPLHF. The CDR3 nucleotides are TGCGCCAGCAGCGGGACATCGGATTTACCCCTCCACTTT.

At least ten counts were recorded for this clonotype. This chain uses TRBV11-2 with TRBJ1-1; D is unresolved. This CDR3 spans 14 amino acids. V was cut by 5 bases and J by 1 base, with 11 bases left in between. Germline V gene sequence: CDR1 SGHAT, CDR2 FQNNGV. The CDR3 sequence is CASSRVAANTEAFF. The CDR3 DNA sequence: TGTGCCAGCAGCCGCGTGGCGGCGAACACTGAAGCTTTCTTT.

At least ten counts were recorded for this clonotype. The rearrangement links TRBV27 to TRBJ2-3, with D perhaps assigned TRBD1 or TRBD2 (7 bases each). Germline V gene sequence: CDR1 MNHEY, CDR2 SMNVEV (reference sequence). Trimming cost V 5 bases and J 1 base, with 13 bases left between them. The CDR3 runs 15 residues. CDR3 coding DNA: TGTGCCAGCAGTCGTCCAGGGGGGGGCACAGATACGCAGTATTTT. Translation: CASSRPGGGTDTQYF.

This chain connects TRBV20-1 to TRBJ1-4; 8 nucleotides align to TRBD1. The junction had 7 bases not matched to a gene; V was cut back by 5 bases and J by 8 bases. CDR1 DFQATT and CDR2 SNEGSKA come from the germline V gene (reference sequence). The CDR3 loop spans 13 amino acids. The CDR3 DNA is TGCAGTGCTCATGGACAGGGTGAGGAAAAACTGTTTTTT. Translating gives CSAHGQGEEKLFF.

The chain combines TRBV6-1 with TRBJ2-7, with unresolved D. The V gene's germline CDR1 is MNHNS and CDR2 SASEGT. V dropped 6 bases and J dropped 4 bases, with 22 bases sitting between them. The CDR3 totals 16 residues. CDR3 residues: CASRKVAGDGKYEQYF. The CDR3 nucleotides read TGTGCCAGCAGGAAAGTAGCAGGCGATGGAAAATACGAGCAGTACTTC.

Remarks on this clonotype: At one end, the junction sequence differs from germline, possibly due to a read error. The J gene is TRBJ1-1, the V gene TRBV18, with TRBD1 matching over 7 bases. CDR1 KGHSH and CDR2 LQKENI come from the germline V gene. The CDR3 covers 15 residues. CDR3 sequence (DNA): TGTGCCAGCCCACCACTTACTCGACAGGGTGATGAAGCTTTCTTT. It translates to CASPPLTRQGDEAFF.

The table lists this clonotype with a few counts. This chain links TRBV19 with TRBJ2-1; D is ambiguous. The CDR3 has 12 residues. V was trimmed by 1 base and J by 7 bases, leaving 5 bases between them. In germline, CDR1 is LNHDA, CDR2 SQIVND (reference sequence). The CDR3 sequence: CASSIGRNEQFF. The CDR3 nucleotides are TGTGCCAGTAGTATAGGGCGAAATGAGCAGTTCTTC.

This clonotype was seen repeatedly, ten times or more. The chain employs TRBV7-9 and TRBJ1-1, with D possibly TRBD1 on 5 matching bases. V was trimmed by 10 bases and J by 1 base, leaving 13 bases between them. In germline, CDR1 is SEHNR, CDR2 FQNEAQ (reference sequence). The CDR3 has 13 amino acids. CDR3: CAIQGTENTEAFF. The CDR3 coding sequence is TGTGCCATCCAAGGGACTGAGAACACTGAAGCTTTCTTT.

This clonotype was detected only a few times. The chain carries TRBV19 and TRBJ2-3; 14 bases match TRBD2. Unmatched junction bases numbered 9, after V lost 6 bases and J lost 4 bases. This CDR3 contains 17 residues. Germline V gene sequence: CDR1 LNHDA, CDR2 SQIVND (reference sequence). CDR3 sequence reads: CASRGLAGGPNADTQYF. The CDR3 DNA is TGTGCCAGTAGAGGACTAGCGGGAGGTCCCAACGCAGATACGCAGTATTTT.

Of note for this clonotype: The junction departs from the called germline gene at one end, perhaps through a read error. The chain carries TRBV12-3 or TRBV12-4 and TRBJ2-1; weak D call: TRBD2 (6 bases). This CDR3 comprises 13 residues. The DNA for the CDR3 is TGTGCCAGCAGCCTCACTAGCTACAATGAGCAGCTCTTC. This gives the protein CASSLTSYNEQLF.

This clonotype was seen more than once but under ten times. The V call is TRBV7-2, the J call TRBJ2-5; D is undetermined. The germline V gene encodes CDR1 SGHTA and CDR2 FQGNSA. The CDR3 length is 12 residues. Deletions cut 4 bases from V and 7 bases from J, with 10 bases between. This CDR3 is CASSSLLTTQYF. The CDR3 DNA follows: TGTGCCAGCAGCTCCCTACTCACGACCCAGTACTTC.

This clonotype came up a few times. This CDR3 reads CASSYLLAGAYEQYF. In nucleotides, the CDR3 is TGTGCCAGCAGTTACCTACTAGCGGGGGCCTACGAGCAGTACTTC. The chain combines TRBV6-2 or TRBV6-3 with TRBJ2-7; TRBD2 matches at 11 bases. The CDR3 consists of 15 residues. Germline V gene data show CDR1 as MNHEY and CDR2 as SVGEGT. V lost 2 bases to trimming and J lost 2 bases; unmatched junction nucleotides: 2.

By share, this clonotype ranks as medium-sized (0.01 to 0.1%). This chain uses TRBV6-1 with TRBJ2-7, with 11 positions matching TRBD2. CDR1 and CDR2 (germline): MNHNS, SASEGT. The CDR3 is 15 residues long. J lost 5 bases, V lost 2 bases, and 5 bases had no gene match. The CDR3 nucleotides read TGTGCCAGCAGTGAAAGGACTAGCGGGCTCAACGAGCAGTACTTC. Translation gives CASSERTSGLNEQYF.

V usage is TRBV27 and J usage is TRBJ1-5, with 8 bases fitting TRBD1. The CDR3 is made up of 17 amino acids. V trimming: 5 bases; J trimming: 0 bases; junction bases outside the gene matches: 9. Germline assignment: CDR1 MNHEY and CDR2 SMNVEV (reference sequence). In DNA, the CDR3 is TGTGCCAGCAGTGCCTGGACAGGGTTCGATAGCAATCAGCCCCAGCATTTT. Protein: CASSAWTGFDSNQPQHF.

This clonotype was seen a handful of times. As DNA, the CDR3 is TGCAGTGCCCAGCAAAAGGCTAGCGGGAGGCCCGAGCAGTACTTC. Encoded protein: CSAQQKASGRPEQYF. The chain has TRBV20-1 and TRBJ2-7, with 11 bases that match TRBD2. V dropped 6 bases and J dropped 6; count of bases not matched to a gene: 13. Germline V gene sequence: CDR1 DFQATT, CDR2 SNEGSKA (reference sequence). The CDR3 runs 15 residues.

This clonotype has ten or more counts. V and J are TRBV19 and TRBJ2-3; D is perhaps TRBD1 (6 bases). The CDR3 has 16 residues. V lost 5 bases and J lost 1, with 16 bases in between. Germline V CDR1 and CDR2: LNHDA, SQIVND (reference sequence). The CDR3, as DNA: TGTGCCAGTAGTCCTATTTCTGGACAGCGCACAGATACGCAGTATTTT. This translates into CASSPISGQRTDTQYF.

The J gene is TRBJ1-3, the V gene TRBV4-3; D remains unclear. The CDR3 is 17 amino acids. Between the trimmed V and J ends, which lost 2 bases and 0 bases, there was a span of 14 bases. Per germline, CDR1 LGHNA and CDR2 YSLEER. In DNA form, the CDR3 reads TGCGCCAGCAGCCAAAGGGTGGCAGGAGACTCTGGAAACACCATATATTTT. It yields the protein CASSQRVAGDSGNTIYF.

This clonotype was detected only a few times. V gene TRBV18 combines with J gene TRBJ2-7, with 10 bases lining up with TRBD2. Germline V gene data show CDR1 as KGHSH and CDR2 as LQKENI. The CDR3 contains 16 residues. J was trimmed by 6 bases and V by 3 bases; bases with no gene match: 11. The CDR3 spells CASSPPGLAPFSEQYF. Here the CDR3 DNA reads TGTGCCAGCTCACCGCCGGGACTAGCGCCCTTCAGCGAGCAGTACTTC.

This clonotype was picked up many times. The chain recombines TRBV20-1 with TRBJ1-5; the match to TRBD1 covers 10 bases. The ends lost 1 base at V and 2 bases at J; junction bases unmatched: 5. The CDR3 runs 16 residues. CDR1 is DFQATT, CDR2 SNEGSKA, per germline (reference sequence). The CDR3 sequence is CSARGLGTGGNQPQHF. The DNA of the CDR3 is TGCAGTGCTAGAGGGCTGGGGACAGGGGGCAATCAGCCCCAGCATTTT.

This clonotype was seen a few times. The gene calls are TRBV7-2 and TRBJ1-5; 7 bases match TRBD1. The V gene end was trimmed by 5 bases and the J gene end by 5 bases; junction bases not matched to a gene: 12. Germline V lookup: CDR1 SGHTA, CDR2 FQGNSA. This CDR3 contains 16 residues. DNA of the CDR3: TGTGCCAGCAGCATCCGACAGGGTTTGTTATATCAGCCCCAGCATTTT. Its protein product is CASSIRQGLLYQPQHF.